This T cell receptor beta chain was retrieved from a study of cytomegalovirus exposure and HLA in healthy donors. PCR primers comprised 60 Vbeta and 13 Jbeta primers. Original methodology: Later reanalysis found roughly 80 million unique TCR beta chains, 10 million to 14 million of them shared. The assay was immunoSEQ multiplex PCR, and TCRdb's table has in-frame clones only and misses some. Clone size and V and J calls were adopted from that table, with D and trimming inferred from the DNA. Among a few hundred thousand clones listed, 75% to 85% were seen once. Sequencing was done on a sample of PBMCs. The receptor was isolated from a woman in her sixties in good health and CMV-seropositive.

The chain's CDR3 is CASSLGLAGGLETQYF. The DNA of the CDR3 is TGCGCCAGCAGCTTGGGGCTAGCGGGAGGTTTAGAGACCCAGTACTTC. The gene calls are TRBV5-1 and TRBJ2-5, with TRBD2 identical over 11 bases. With V trimmed by 0 bases and J by 4 bases, 5 bases remained unmatched. Germline V lookup: CDR1 SGHRS, CDR2 YFSETQ. There are 16 residues in the CDR3.